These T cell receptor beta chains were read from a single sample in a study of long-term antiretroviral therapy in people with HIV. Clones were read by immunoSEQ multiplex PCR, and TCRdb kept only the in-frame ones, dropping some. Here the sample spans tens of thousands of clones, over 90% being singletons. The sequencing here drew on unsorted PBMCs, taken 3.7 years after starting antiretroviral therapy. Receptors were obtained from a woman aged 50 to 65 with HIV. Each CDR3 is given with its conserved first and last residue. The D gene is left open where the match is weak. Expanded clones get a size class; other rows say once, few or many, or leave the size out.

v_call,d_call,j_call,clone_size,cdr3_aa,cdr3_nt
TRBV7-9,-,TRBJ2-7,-,CASSLSVAYEQYF,TGTGCCAGCAGCTTATCAGTTGCCTACGAGCAGTACTTC
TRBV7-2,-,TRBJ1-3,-,CASSLSEGNTIYF,TGTGCCAGCAGCCTTTCGGAGGGAAACACCATATATTTT
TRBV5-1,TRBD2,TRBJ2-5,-,CASSLGGGRGGRETQYF,TGCGCCAGCAGCTTGGGCGGGGGACGTGGGGGTAGAGAGACCCAGTACTTC
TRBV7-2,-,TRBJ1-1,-,CASSLLPGGTEAFF,TGTGCCAGCAGCTTATTACCGGGGGGCACTGAAGCTTTCTTT
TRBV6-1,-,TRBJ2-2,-,CASRGRGATGELFF,TGTGCCAGCAGGGGGCGGGGAGCCACCGGGGAGCTGTTTTTT
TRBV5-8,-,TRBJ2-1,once,CASSLGLLDNEQFF,TGTGCCAGCAGCTTGGGCCTTTTGGACAATGAGCAGTTCTTC
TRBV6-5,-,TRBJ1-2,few,CASSYVQNYGYTF,TGTGCCAGCAGTTACGTCCAGAACTATGGCTACACCTTC
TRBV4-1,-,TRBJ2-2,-,CASSQGQGRAGELFF,TGCGCCAGCAGCCAGGGGCAGGGGAGGGCCGGGGAGCTGTTTTTT
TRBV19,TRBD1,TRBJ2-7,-,CASSILVGQGTIHEQYF,TGTGCCAGTAGTATCTTGGTGGGACAGGGAACTATCCACGAGCAGTACTTC
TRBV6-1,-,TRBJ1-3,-,CASSVLDSRNTIYF,TGTGCCAGCAGTGTACTGGACAGCCGAAACACCATATATTTT
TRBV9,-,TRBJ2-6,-,CASSQWGSGANVLTF,TGTGCCAGCAGCCAGTGGGGGTCTGGGGCCAACGTCCTGACTTTC
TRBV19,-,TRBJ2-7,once,CASSRTPREQYF,TGTGCCAGTAGTCGGACACCCCGCGAGCAGTACTTC
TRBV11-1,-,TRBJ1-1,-,CASSWSRTVNTEAFF,TGTGCCAGCAGCTGGAGCCGGACGGTGAACACTGAAGCTTTCTTT
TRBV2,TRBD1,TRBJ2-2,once,CASSEGQGLNTGELFF,TGTGCCAGCAGTGAGGGACAGGGCTTGAACACCGGGGAGCTGTTTTTT
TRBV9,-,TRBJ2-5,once,CASSVATQDQETQYF,TGTGCCAGCAGCGTAGCTACGCAGGACCAAGAGACCCAGTACTTC
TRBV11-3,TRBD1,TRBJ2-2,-,CASSLGQGSGELFF,TGTGCCAGCAGCTTAGGACAGGGAAGCGGGGAGCTGTTTTTT
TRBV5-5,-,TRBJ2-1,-,CASSLGPDNEQFF,TGTGCCAGCAGCCTGGGACCAGACAATGAGCAGTTCTTC
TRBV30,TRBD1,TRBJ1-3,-,CAWRATGGSGNTIYF,TGTGCCTGGAGGGCCACAGGGGGCTCTGGAAACACCATATATTTT
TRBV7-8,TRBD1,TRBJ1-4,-,CASSYPRQGATNEKLFF,TGTGCCAGCAGCTACCCCCGACAGGGTGCAACTAATGAAAAACTGTTTTTT
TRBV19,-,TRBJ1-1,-,CASSTAGTTLEAFF,TGTGCCAGTAGTACCGCAGGAACTACCCTTGAAGCTTTCTTT
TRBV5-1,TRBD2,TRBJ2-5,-,CASSGRGGKETQYF,TGCGCCAGCAGCGGACGCGGGGGTAAAGAGACCCAGTACTTC
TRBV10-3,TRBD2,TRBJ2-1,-,CAIESGETYNEQFF,TGTGCCATCGAAAGCGGGGAAACCTACAATGAGCAGTTCTTC
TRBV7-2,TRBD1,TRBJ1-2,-,CASSLVWGQGYGYTF,TGTGCCAGCAGCTTAGTTTGGGGACAGGGCTATGGCTACACCTTC
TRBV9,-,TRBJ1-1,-,CASSEGGRNTEAFF,TGTGCCAGCAGCGAGGGGGGGAGGAACACTGAAGCTTTCTTT
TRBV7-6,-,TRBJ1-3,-,CASSAGAQVSGNTIYF,TGTGCCAGCAGCGCCGGAGCACAAGTCTCTGGAAACACCATATATTTT
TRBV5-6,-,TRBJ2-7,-,CASSLGSGQRYTYEQYF,TGTGCCAGCAGCTTGGGATCCGGACAGCGATACACCTACGAGCAGTACTTC
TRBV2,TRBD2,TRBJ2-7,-,CASTVAGGPYEQYF,TGTGCCAGCACGGTAGCGGGGGGCCCCTACGAGCAGTACTTC
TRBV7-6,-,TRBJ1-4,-,CASRLGGDGTNEKLFF,TGTGCCAGCAGGTTGGGGGGAGACGGAACTAATGAAAAACTGTTTTTT
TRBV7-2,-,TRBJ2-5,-,CASSSRWTGTRETQYF,TGTGCCAGCAGCTCAAGATGGACCGGGACAAGAGAGACCCAGTACTTC
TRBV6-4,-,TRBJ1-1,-,CASSDSSVGNTEAFF,TGTGCCAGCAGTGACTCATCGGTTGGGAACACTGAAGCTTTCTTT
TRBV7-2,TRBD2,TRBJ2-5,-,CASSSVPTSGVSSETQYF,TGTGCCAGCAGCAGCGTGCCGACTAGCGGGGTGTCCTCGGAGACCCAGTACTTC
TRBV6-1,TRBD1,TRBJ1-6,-,CASITGQGNSPLHF,TGTGCCAGCATCACGGGACAGGGAAATTCACCCCTCCACTTT
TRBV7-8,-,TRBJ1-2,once,CASSLSPGQIYGYTF,TGTGCCAGCAGCTTATCCCCGGGACAAATCTATGGCTACACCTTC
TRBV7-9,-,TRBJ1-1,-,CASSAYGQMNTEAFF,TGTGCCAGCAGCGCCTACGGACAGATGAACACTGAAGCTTTCTTT
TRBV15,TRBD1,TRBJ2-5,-,CATSLPTGGQETQYF,TGTGCCACCAGCCTTCCGACAGGGGGCCAAGAGACCCAGTACTTC
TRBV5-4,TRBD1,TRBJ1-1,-,CASSTGQGRVSEAFF,TGTGCCAGCAGCACAGGACAGGGGAGAGTATCTGAAGCTTTCTTT
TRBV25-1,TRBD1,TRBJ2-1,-,CASTMGTGYNEQFF,TGTGCCAGCACTATGGGGACAGGGTACAATGAGCAGTTCTTC
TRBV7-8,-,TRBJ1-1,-,CASSWSGTRMNTEAFF,TGTGCCAGCAGCTGGTCAGGGACGAGGATGAACACTGAAGCTTTCTTT
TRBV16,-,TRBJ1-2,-,CASSLTTWGNYGYTF,TGTGCCAGCAGCCTGACTACTTGGGGGAACTATGGCTACACCTTC
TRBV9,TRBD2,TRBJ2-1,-,CASSVGGGFYNEQFF,TGTGCCAGCAGCGTAGGGGGGGGGTTCTACAATGAGCAGTTCTTC
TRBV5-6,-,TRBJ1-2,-,CASNIPGVGGYTF,TGTGCCAGCAACATCCCGGGGGTAGGTGGCTACACCTTC
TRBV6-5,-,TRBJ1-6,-,CASSYSAYLYNSPLHF,TGTGCCAGCAGTTACTCGGCCTACCTTTATAATTCACCCCTCCACTTT
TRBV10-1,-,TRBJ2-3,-,CASSQSDTQYF,TGCGCCAGCAGCCAGTCAGATACGCAGTATTTT
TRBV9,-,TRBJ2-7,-,CASSVGGGFSYEQYF,TGTGCCAGCAGCGTAGGGGGGGGCTTCTCCTACGAGCAGTACTTC
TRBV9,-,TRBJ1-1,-,CASSVALGGRAFF,TGTGCCAGCAGCGTAGCTCTCGGCGGGCGGGCTTTCTTT
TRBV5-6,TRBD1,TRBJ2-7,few,CASSHRTGEQYF,TGTGCCAGCAGTCATAGGACAGGGGAGCAGTACTTC
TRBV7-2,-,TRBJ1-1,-,CASSLGLAVEAFF,TGTGCCAGCAGCCTTGGTTTGGCAGTTGAAGCTTTCTTT
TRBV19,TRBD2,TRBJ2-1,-,CASRLAGENEQFF,TGTGCCAGTAGACTAGCGGGGGAAAATGAGCAGTTCTTC
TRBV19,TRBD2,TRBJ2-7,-,CASSPLGLAGVYEQYF,TGTGCCAGTAGTCCCTTGGGACTAGCAGGGGTCTACGAGCAGTACTTC
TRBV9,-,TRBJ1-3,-,CASSVVCILNTIYF,TGTGCCAGCAGCGTAGTATGTATCCTTAACACCATATATTTT
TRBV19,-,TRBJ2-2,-,CASSMVGGTGELFF,TGTGCCAGTAGTATGGTGGGGGGTACCGGGGAGCTGTTTTTT